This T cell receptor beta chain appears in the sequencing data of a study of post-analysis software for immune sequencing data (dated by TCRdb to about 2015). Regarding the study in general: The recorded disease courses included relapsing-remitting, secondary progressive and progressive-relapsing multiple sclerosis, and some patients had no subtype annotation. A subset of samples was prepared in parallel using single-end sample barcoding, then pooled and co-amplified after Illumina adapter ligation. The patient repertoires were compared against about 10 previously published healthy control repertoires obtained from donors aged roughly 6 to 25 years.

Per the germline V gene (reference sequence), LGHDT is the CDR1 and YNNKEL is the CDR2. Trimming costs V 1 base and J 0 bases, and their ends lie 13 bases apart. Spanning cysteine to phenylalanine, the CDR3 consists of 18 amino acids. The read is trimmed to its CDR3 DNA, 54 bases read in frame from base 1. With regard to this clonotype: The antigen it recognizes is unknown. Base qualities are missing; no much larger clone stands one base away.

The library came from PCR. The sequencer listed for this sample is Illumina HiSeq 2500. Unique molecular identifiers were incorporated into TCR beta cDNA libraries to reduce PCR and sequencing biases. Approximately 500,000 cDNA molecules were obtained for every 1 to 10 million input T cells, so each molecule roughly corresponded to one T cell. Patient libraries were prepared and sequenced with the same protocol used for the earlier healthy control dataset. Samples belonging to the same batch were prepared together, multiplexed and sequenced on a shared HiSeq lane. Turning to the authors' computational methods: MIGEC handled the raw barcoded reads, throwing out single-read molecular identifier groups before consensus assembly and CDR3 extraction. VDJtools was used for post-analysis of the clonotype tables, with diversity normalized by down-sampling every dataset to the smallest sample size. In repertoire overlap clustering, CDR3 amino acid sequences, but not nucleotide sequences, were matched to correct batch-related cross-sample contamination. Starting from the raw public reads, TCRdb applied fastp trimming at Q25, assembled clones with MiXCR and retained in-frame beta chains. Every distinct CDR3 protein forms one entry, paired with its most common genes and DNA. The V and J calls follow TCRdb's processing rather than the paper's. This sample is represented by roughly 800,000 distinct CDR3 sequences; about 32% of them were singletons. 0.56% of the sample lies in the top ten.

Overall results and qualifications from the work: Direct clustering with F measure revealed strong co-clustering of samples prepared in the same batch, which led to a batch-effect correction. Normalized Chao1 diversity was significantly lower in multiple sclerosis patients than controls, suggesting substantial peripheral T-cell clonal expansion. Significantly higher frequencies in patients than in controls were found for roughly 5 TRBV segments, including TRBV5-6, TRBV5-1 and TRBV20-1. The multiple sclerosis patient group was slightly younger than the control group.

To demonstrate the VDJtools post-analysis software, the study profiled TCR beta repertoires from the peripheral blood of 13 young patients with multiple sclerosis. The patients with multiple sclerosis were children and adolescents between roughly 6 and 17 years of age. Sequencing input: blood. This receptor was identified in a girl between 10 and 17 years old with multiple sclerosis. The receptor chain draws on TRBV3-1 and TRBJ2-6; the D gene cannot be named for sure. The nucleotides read TGTGCCAGCAGCCAAGTAATTCGGCCGACCTCTGGGGCCAACGTCCTGACTTTC. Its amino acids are CASSQVIRPTSGANVLTF.